A single T cell receptor beta chain is shown here with its context. Antigen: not known. The sample originates from a study of graft-versus-host responses after intestinal transplantation. Study overall: Every transplant recipient was induced with anti-thymocyte globulin, then maintained on tacrolimus and steroids for roughly 3 years.

Generated by immunoSEQ multiplex PCR, the TCRdb table keeps only in-frame clones and is missing some. This sample has approximately 77,000 clones; about 88% occur once, and the top ten carry approximately 0.35%. Findings and limits, study-wide: GvH clones appeared in recipient marrow, some first in ileum or blood. The study associated peak circulating GvH clone levels with early post-transplant HvG declines. Those patients showing graft-donor T cell macrochimerism displayed high graft-versus-host to host-versus-graft clonal ratios in allografts.

Looked up from germline, CDR1 is MDHEN and CDR2 is SYDVKM. CDR3 size: 15 residues. V shed 6 bases and J shed 4 bases, with 15 bases lying between them. The chain employs TRBV28 and TRBJ1-4; possible D gene TRBD1, 5 bases. The starting material was unstimulated CD4+ T cells sorted from spleen or lymph node cells, obtained before intestinal transplant. This receptor was obtained from a human donor who received an intestinal transplant. CDR3 coding DNA: TGTGCCAGCAGACCCAACAGGAACGATAATGAAAAACTGTTTTTT. Its translation is CASRPNRNDNEKLFF.